Following are 9 T cell receptor beta chains from one sample sequenced in a study of blood T cells in healthy people across ages. Alongside a J-beta primer mix, a sample-barcoded 5' primer served in a second PCR lasting about 7 to 11 cycles. TCRdb used MiXCR to reprocess the 5' RACE reads, holding one entry per CDR3 protein. The data contain fewer than 2 million distinct CDR3 sequences, about 39% of them singletons. The sequenced material came from blood. The receptors shown here come from a human donor in good health.

This clonotype was picked up a small number of times. The genes are TRBV3-1 and TRBJ1-6; the D gene is possibly TRBD1 (5 bases). Per the germline V gene, CDR1 is LGHDT and CDR2 is YNNKEL (reference sequence). CDR3 length equals 15 residues. Trimming left V 1 base short and J 7 bases short, with 11 bases between. CDR3 sequence: CASSQGYGGNSPLHF. The CDR3 nucleotides are TGTGCCAGCAGCCAAGGGTACGGGGGGAATTCACCCCTCCACTTT.

The rearrangement links TRBV29-1 to TRBJ1-2; D not resolved. The V gene's germline CDR1 is SQVTM and CDR2 ANQGSEA. The CDR3 length is 13 residues. The ends were cut back, 4 bases at V and 11 bases at J, with 20 bases in the middle. CDR3 in amino acids: CSVGWQAETLYTF. Written as DNA, the CDR3 is TGCAGCGTTGGATGGCAGGCAGAAACTCTTTACACCTTC. The variable domain in full, completed from reference TRBV29-1 and TRBJ1-2, reads SAVISQKPSRDICQRGTSLTIQCQVDSQVTMMFWYRQQPGQSLTLIATANQGSEATYESGFVIDKFPISRPNLTFSTLTVSNMSPEDSSIYLCSVGWQAETLYTFGSGTRLTVV.

V usage is TRBV14 and J usage is TRBJ2-4, with D maybe TRBD2 (5 bases). The germline CDR1 and CDR2 sequences are SGHDN and FVKESK. The germline V and J ends were trimmed by 0 bases and 5 bases, with 11 bases remaining between them. The CDR3 runs to 15 residues. In DNA, the CDR3 is TGTGCCAGCAGCCAAGAGGGGAGAGAAGAAAACATTCAGTACTTC. Translated: CASSQEGREENIQYF.

This clonotype was recorded a few times. The V call is TRBV7-9, the J call TRBJ2-5; D gene ambiguous. Deletions cut 4 bases from V and 4 bases from J, with 16 bases between. The CDR3 runs 15 residues. From germline, CDR1 is SEHNR and CDR2 FQNEAQ (reference sequence). The DNA for the CDR3 is TGTGCCAGCAGCTACTCCCAGCGAGGTGGAGAGACCCAGTACTTC. As protein: CASSYSQRGGETQYF.

This clonotype was seen a few times. The chain employs TRBV6-1 and TRBJ1-2, with TRBD1 matching over 9 bases. Germline V gene sequence: CDR1 MNHNS, CDR2 SASEGT. Losses at the gene ends were 7 bases for V and 6 bases for J; bases not matched to a gene: 6. CDR3 length: 13 amino acids. CDR3 amino acids: CASTRTGEDGYTF. CDR3 in DNA: TGTGCCAGCACTAGGACAGGGGAAGATGGCTACACCTTC.

This clonotype has more than one count but fewer than ten. This chain connects TRBV4-3 to TRBJ2-4; D is unresolved. Trimming stripped 4 bases from V and 0 bases from J, with 10 bases between. Germline assignment: CDR1 LGHNA and CDR2 YSLEER. The CDR3 is made up of 15 amino acids. CDR3 sequence (DNA): TGCGCCAGCAGCCCTGCTTGGCTAGCCAAAAACATTCAGTACTTC. It translates to CASSPAWLAKNIQYF.

The chain joins TRBV12-3 or TRBV12-4 to TRBJ1-2, with D unresolved. The V end lost 3 bases, the J end lost 5 bases, and 16 bases lay between the germline ends. The CDR3 contains 15 residues. The DNA of the CDR3 is TGTGCCAGCAGTTTGGGGTCAGCGAGTTTATATGGCTACACCTTC. The encoded protein is CASSLGSASLYGYTF.

This clonotype has only a few counts. V is TRBV20-1 and J is TRBJ2-5; D unclear. CDR1 and CDR2 (germline): DFQATT, SNEGSKA (reference sequence). This CDR3 contains 10 residues. V dropped 5 bases and J dropped 5 bases, with 6 bases sitting between them. Here the CDR3 reads CSAGIETQYF. The CDR3 nucleotides read TGCAGTGCTGGGATTGAGACCCAGTACTTC.

The chain's CDR3 is CSASAAVTGETQYF. The CDR3 nucleotides are TGCAGTGCTAGTGCAGCGGTAACGGGGGAGACCCAGTACTTC. V is TRBV20-1 and J is TRBJ2-5; TRBD2 might be the D (5 bases). Germline assignment: CDR1 DFQATT and CDR2 SNEGSKA (reference sequence). The CDR3 sequence is 14 residues long. V gave up 3 bases and J gave up 5 bases, with 16 bases separating them.